This T cell receptor beta chain was recorded in a study of identical twins. Per the germline V gene, CDR1 is LNHDA and CDR2 is SQIVND (reference sequence). This CDR3 spans 19 amino acids. V was shortened by 6 bases and J by 0 bases, with 21 bases between the two germline ends. TCRdb passed the 5' RACE reads through MiXCR, listing each CDR3 protein once. This table has approximately 1.8 million distinct CDR3 sequences, about 32% appearing once. This TCR derives from a newborn girl in good health. This chain connects TRBV19 to TRBJ2-6, with D possibly being TRBD2 (6 bases). Sequenced input: cord blood. The CDR3 DNA is TGTGCCAGTAGCACCATCACCGGACGGGGACTCTCTGGGGCCAACGTCCTGACTTTC. Its translation: CASSTITGRGLSGANVLTF.